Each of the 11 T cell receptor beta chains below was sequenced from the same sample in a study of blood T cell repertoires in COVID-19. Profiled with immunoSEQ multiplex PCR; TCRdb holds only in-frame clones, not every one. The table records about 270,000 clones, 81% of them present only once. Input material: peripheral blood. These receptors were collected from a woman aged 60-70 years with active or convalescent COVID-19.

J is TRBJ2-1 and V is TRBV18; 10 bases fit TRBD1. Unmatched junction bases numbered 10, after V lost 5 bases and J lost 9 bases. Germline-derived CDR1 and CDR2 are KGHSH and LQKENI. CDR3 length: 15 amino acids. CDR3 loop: CASSMGTGALGEQFF. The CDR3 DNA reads TGTGCCAGCTCAATGGGGACAGGGGCGCTTGGTGAGCAGTTCTTC.

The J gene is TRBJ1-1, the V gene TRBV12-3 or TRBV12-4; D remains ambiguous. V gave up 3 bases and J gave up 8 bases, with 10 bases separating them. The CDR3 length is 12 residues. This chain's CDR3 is CASSLPGGEAFF. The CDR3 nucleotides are TGTGCCAGCAGTTTGCCGGGAGGGGAAGCTTTCTTT.

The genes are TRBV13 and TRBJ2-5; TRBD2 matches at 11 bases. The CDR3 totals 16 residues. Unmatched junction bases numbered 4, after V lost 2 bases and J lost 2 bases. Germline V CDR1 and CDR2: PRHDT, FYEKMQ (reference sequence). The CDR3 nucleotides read TGTGCCAGCAGCTTACGTACTAGCGGGGGACAAGAGACCCAGTACTTC. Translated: CASSLRTSGGQETQYF.

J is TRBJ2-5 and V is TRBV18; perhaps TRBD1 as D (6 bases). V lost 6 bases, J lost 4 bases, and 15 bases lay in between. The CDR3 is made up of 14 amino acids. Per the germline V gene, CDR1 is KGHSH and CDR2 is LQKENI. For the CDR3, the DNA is TGTGCCAGCTCGTCGACAGGTTACCTAGAGACCCAGTACTTC. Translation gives CASSSTGYLETQYF.

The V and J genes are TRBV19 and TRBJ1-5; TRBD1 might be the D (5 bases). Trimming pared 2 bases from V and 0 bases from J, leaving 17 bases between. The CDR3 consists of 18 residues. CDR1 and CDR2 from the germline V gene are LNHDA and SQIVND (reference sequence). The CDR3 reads CASSINPGGSSSNQPQHF. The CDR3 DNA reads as TGTGCCAGTAGTATAAACCCCGGGGGTAGTTCTAGCAATCAGCCCCAGCATTTT.

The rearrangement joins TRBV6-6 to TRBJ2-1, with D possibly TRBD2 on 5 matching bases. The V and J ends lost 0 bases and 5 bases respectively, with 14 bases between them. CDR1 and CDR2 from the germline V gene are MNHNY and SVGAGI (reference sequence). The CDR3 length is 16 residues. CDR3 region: CASSYSEVTWDNEQFF. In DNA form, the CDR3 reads TGTGCCAGCAGTTACTCGGAGGTGACTTGGGACAATGAGCAGTTCTTC.

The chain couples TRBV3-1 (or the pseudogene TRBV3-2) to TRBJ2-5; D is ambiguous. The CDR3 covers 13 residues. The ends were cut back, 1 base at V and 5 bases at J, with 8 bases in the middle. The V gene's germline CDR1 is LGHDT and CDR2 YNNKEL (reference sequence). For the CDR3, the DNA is TGTGCCAGCAGCCAAGTCGTCACTGAGACCCAGTACTTC. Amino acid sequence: CASSQVVTETQYF.

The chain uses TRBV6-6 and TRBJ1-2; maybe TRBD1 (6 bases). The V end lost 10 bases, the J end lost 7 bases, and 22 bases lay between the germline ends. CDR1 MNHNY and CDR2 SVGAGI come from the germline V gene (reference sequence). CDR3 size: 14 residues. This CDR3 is CATLLSRGGSGYTF. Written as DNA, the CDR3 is TGTGCCACCCTTCTTTCGAGGGGGGGAAGTGGCTACACCTTC.

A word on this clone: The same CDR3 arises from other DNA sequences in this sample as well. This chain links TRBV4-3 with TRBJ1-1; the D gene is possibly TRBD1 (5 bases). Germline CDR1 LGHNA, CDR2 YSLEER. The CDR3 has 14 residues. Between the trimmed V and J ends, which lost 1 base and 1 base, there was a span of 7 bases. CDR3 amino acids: CASSQVGGNTEAFF. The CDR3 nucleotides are TGCGCCAGCAGCCAAGTGGGGGGGAACACTGAAGCTTTCTTT.

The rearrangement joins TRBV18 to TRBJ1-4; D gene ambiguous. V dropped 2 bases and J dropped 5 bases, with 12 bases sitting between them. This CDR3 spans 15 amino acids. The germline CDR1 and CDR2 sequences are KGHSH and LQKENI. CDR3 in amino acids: CASSPDRLKNEKLFF. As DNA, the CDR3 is TGTGCCAGCTCACCAGACCGACTGAAGAATGAAAAACTGTTTTTT.

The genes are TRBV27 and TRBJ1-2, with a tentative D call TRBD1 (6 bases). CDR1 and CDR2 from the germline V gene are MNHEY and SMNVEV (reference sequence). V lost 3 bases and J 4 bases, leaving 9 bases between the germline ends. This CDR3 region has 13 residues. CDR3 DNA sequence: TGTGCCAGCAGTTTTCAGGGGCGCTATGGCTACACCTTC. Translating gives CASSFQGRYGYTF.